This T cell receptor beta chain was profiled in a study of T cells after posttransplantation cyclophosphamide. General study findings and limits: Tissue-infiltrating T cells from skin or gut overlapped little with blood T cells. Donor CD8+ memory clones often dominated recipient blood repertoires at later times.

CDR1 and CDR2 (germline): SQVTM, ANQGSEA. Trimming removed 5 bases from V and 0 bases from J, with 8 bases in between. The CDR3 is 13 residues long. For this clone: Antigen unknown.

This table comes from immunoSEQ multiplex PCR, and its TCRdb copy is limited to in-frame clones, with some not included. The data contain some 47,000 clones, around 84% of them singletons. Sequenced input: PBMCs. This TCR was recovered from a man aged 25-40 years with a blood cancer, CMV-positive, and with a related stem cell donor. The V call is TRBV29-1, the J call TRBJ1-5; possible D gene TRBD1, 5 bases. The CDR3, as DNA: TGCAGCGTTCTCCAGGGTAGCAATCAGCCCCAGCATTTT. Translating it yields CSVLQGSNQPQHF. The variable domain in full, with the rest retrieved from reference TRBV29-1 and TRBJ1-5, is SAVISQKPSRDICQRGTSLTIQCQVDSQVTMMFWYRQQPGQSLTLIATANQGSEATYESGFVIDKFPISRPNLTFSTLTVSNMSPEDSSIYLCSVLQGSNQPQHFGDGTRLSIL.